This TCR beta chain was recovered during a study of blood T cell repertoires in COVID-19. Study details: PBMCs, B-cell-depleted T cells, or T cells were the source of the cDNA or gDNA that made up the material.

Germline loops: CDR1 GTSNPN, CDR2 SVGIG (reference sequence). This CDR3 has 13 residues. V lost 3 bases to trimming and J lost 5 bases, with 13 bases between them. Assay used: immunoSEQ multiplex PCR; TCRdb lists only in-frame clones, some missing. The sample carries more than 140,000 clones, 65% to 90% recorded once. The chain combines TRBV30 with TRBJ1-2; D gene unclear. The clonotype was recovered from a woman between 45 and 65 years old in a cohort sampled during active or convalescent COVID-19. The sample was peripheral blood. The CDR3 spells CAWSPVSRYGYTF. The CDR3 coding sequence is TGTGCCTGGAGCCCCGTAAGCCGGTATGGCTACACCTTC.